One and the same sample provided the 32 T cell receptor beta chains below, sequenced in a study of blood T cell repertoires in COVID-19. The table came from immunoSEQ multiplex PCR; TCRdb's copy has only in-frame clones and leaves some out. This table holds approximately 280,000 clones, 80% to 90% found once. The material sequenced was peripheral blood. The receptors originated from a middle-aged man with acute or convalescent COVID-19.

The chain joins TRBV19 to TRBJ2-1; 10 positions match TRBD2. Trimming at V came to 5 bases and at J to 5 bases, leaving 9 bases not matched to a gene. The CDR3 has 16 amino acids. Germline CDR1 and CDR2: LNHDA and SQIVND (reference sequence). As DNA, the CDR3 is TGTGCCAGTAGTGGGAAGCGGGGGGGTCCCCACAATGAGCAGTTCTTC. Protein: CASSGKRGGPHNEQFF. Drawing the rest from reference TRBV19 and TRBJ2-1, the complete variable domain is DGGITQSPKYLFRKEGQNVTLSCEQNLNHDAMYWYRQDPGQGLRLIYYSQIVNDFQKGDIAEGYSVSREKKESFPLTVTSAQKNPTAFYLCASSGKRGGPHNEQFFGPGTRLTVL.

V usage is TRBV5-1 and J usage is TRBJ2-1; 10 positions agree with TRBD2. The CDR3 spans 14 residues. The J segment lost 5 bases and the V segment lost 4 bases, leaving 3 bases of the junction unmatched. Germline lookup yields CDR1 SGHRS and CDR2 YFSETQ. This CDR3 is CASSLGTSDNEQFF. CDR3 DNA: TGCGCCAGCAGCCTCGGGACTAGCGACAATGAGCAGTTCTTC.

V gene TRBV11-2 combines with J gene TRBJ2-3; 8 bases agree with TRBD2. The CDR3 runs 15 residues. With 5 bases clipped from V and 5 bases from J, the junction kept 9 bases outside the gene matches. CDR1 SGHAT and CDR2 FQNNGV come from the germline V gene. The chain's CDR3 is CASSARGGGGDTQYF. CDR3 bases: TGTGCCAGCAGCGCCCGGGGGGGCGGGGGAGATACGCAGTATTTT.

In nucleotides, the CDR3 is TGTGCCAGCAGTGAAGGGCCCCAGGTGGGCAACACCGGGGAGCTGTTTTTT. It encodes CASSEGPQVGNTGELFF. The chain is built from TRBV2 and TRBJ2-2; no reliable D call. V lost 1 base and J 2 bases, leaving 14 bases between the germline ends. The CDR3 extends over 17 amino acids. Looked up from germline, CDR1 is SNHLY and CDR2 is FYNNEI.

The chain joins TRBV5-1 to TRBJ1-4; D is undetermined. Trimming took off 5 bases at V and 4 bases at J, with 9 bases between the two ends. Germline V lookup: CDR1 SGHRS, CDR2 YFSETQ. This CDR3 is built from 13 residues. CDR3 nucleotide sequence: TGCGCCAGCAGTGCGGGAGTTAATGAAAAACTGTTTTTT. It encodes CASSAGVNEKLFF. The variable domain in full, completed from reference TRBV5-1 and TRBJ1-4, reads KAGVTQTPRYLIKTRGQQVTLSCSPISGHRSVSWYQQTPGQGLQFLFEYFSETQRNKGNFPGRFSGRQFSNSRSEMNVSTLELGDSALYLCASSAGVNEKLFFGSGTQLSVL.

This rearrangement joins TRBV7-9 to TRBJ1-1; no clear D. The CDR3 extends over 14 amino acids. V lost 7 bases and J lost 6, with 18 bases in between. The germline gives CDR1 SEHNR, CDR2 FQNEAQ (reference sequence). The CDR3 coding sequence is TGTGCCAGCACCGAGGCTCGTGTTGTCGCTGAAGCTTTCTTT. Protein sequence: CASTEARVVAEAFF.

This clone was recorded only once. The genes are TRBV29-1 and TRBJ2-2; D is possibly TRBD1 (6 bases). This CDR3 has 13 amino acids. Germline loops: CDR1 SQVTM, CDR2 ANQGSEA. DNA for the CDR3: TGCCCCCAGACACCAGGGGACACCGGGGAGCTGTTTTTT. Protein sequence: CPQTPGDTGELFF.

The sample holds one count of this clone. This rearrangement joins TRBV6-1 to TRBJ1-5; D perhaps matches TRBD1 (5 bases). The CDR3 consists of 15 residues. Germline V gives CDR1 MNHNS, CDR2 SASEGT. Trimming cost V 1 base and J 6 bases, with 13 bases left between them. The CDR3 sequence is CASSEGGGAGQPQHF. CDR3 in DNA: TGTGCCAGCAGTGAAGGAGGTGGGGCTGGTCAGCCCCAGCATTTT.

V usage is TRBV9 and J usage is TRBJ2-3, with 10 bases lining up with TRBD2. V was pared by 2 bases and J by 4 bases, with 7 bases of the junction left unmatched. The V gene's germline CDR1 is SGDLS and CDR2 YYNGEE. This CDR3 has 16 residues. As DNA, the CDR3 is TGTGCCAGCAGCGTGTCAGCGGGGGGGCCTTCAGATACGCAGTATTTT. Translated, it gives CASSVSAGGPSDTQYF.

V and J are TRBV12-3 or TRBV12-4 and TRBJ1-1, with D unresolved. Trimming stripped 2 bases from V and 10 bases from J, with 14 bases between. This CDR3 has 13 residues. CDR3 region: CASSLSSAGVAFF. The CDR3, as DNA: TGTGCCAGCAGTTTATCATCGGCAGGCGTAGCTTTCTTT.

The J gene is TRBJ2-2, the V gene TRBV10-1; 7 bases are shared with TRBD1. The V segment lost 4 bases and the J segment 0 bases; nucleotides outside the gene matches: 2. Germline V lookup: CDR1 WNHNN, CDR2 SYGVQD (reference sequence). The CDR3 runs 15 residues. The CDR3 spells CASSGDSSNTGELFF. The CDR3 DNA follows: TGCGCCAGCAGTGGGGACAGTTCGAACACCGGGGAGCTGTTTTTT.

This rearrangement joins TRBV21-1 to TRBJ2-7; the DNA was not used to check the table's D call, TRBD2. TRBV21-1 is an annotated pseudogene. The length of the CDR3 is 13 residues. The CDR3 DNA reads as TGTGCCAGCGGACTAGCGGGCAACTACGAGCAGTACTTC. It codes for CASGLAGNYEQYF.

This clone was counted once. The chain uses TRBV19 and TRBJ2-2; no clear D gene. V was pared by 4 bases and J by 1 base, with 7 bases between. CDR1 LNHDA and CDR2 SQIVND come from the germline V gene (reference sequence). CDR3 length: 14 residues. The CDR3 sequence is CASSNSMNTGELFF. The CDR3 DNA reads TGTGCCAGTAGTAATTCTATGAACACCGGGGAGCTGTTTTTT.

The rearrangement joins TRBV11-2 to TRBJ1-4, with D unresolved. Germline V CDR1 and CDR2: SGHAT, FQNNGV. Between the trimmed V and J ends, which lost 6 bases and 7 bases, there was a span of 12 bases. CDR3 length: 13 residues. For the CDR3, the DNA is TGTGCCAGCAGGCCCCCCCCGGGTGAAAAACTGTTTTTT. This encodes CASRPPPGEKLFF.

Note on this clone: The junction differs from germline at one of its ends, possibly a read error. CDR3 DNA: TGTGCCAGCAGAGAAGACGGCGGGGAGCTGTTTTTT. It specifies CASREDGGELFF. The chain couples TRBV2 to TRBJ2-2; D is unresolved. There are 12 residues in the CDR3. Germline V lookup: CDR1 SNHLY, CDR2 FYNNEI.

The chain carries TRBV11-1 and TRBJ2-7, with unresolved D. The germline CDR1 and CDR2 sequences are SGHAT and FQDESV (reference sequence). Trimming took 0 bases from V and 2 from J, leaving 5 bases between them. This CDR3 region has 13 residues. CDR3 region: CASSLAAPYEQYF. CDR3 sequence (DNA): TGTGCCAGCAGCTTAGCGGCACCCTACGAGCAGTACTTC.

The V and J genes are TRBV6-1 and TRBJ1-2, with 7 bases that match TRBD1. The CDR3 has 14 residues. Germline V gene lookup returns CDR1 MNHNS and CDR2 SASEGT. With V trimmed by 3 bases and J by 12 bases, 13 bases remained unmatched. The CDR3 loop is CASSEQQGTGLDTF. The CDR3 nucleotides are TGTGCCAGCAGTGAGCAACAGGGGACCGGCCTGGACACCTTC.

This clone was seen a single time. This sequence joins TRBV29-1 and TRBJ1-2; D unresolved. The V and J ends lost 5 bases and 1 base respectively, with 11 bases between them. Germline V gene data show CDR1 as SQVTM and CDR2 as ANQGSEA. The CDR3 extends over 13 amino acids. CDR3 coding DNA: TGCAGCGTTTCACAGCTTCTTAACTATGGCTACACCTTC. Amino acids: CSVSQLLNYGYTF.

This clone was seen once. This chain links TRBV5-1 with TRBJ1-1, with 7 bases aligning to TRBD1. The germline CDR1 and CDR2 sequences are SGHRS and YFSETQ. This CDR3 region has 16 residues. Germline trimming cut 3 bases from V and 1 base from J; bases unmatched to any gene: 9. CDR3: CASSYPTGKGNTEAFF. The CDR3 bases are TGCGCCAGCAGCTACCCGACAGGGAAAGGGAACACTGAAGCTTTCTTT. The whole variable domain, filled in from reference TRBV5-1 and TRBJ1-1, reads KAGVTQTPRYLIKTRGQQVTLSCSPISGHRSVSWYQQTPGQGLQFLFEYFSETQRNKGNFPGRFSGRQFSNSRSEMNVSTLELGDSALYLCASSYPTGKGNTEAFFGQGTRLTVV.

This sequence joins TRBV6-5 and TRBJ1-2; 8 nucleotides line up with TRBD1. This CDR3 spans 15 amino acids. Trimming took 5 bases from V and 4 from J; bases not matched to a gene: 9. Germline V gene sequence: CDR1 MNHEY, CDR2 SVGAGI. CDR3 coding DNA: TGTGCCAGCAGTCCATCGGGACAGGCGATCTATGGCTACACCTTC. Translated, it gives CASSPSGQAIYGYTF.

This chain uses TRBV29-1 with TRBJ2-7; D perhaps matches TRBD2 (6 bases). The CDR3 runs 13 residues. With 4 bases removed from V and 1 base from J, the gap between germline ends came to 11 bases. The V gene's germline CDR1 is SQVTM and CDR2 ANQGSEA. The CDR3 loop is CSVVSGESYEQYF. CDR3 coding DNA: TGCAGCGTTGTTTCGGGGGAGTCCTACGAGCAGTACTTC.

This chain links TRBV18 with TRBJ2-7; TRBD1 aligns across 8 bases. The germline gives CDR1 KGHSH, CDR2 LQKENI. Losses at the gene ends were 3 bases for V and 2 bases for J; bases not matched to a gene: 3. This CDR3 has 14 amino acids. The CDR3 region is CASSPDRVTYEQYF. Written as DNA, the CDR3 is TGTGCCAGCTCACCGGACAGGGTTACCTACGAGCAGTACTTC. Variable domain in full (rest from reference TRBV18 and TRBJ2-7): NAGVMQNPRHLVRRRGQEARLRCSPMKGHSHVYWYRQLPEEGLKFMVYLQKENIIDESGMPKERFSAEFPKEGPSILRIQQVVRGDSAAYFCASSPDRVTYEQYFGPGTRLTVT.

The chain is built from TRBV29-1 and TRBJ2-1, with 9 bases fitting TRBD1. The ends lost 6 bases at V and 6 bases at J; junction bases unmatched: 12. The V gene's germline CDR1 is SQVTM and CDR2 ANQGSEA. The CDR3 loop spans 15 amino acids. As DNA, the CDR3 is TGCAGCGTCGCAGGTCAGACAGGGGGAGGCAATGAGCAGTTCTTC. Residues: CSVAGQTGGGNEQFF.

About this clone: The junction departs from the called germline gene at one end, perhaps through a read error. The gene calls are TRBV2 and TRBJ1-1, with 9 bases fitting TRBD1. CDR1 and CDR2 from the germline V gene are SNHLY and FYNNEI. CDR3 length: 12 amino acids. The CDR3 loop reads CASSLNPGQGLF. The DNA of the CDR3 is TGTGCCAGCAGCCTGAACCCGGGACAGGGTCTCTTT.

The chain uses TRBV2 and TRBJ2-3; D might be TRBD1 (5 bases). The CDR3 has 15 amino acids. Trimming took 5 bases from V and 4 from J, leaving 16 bases between them. CDR1 is SNHLY, CDR2 FYNNEI, per germline. The CDR3, as DNA: TGTGCCAGCAGTCCTCCCCGGGCAGGGCCAGATACGCAGTATTTT. Residues: CASSPPRAGPDTQYF.

J is TRBJ1-2 and V is TRBV6-1, with D perhaps matching TRBD1 (6 bases). The germline V gene encodes CDR1 MNHNS and CDR2 SASEGT. This CDR3 region has 14 residues. The V end lost 3 bases, the J end lost 6 bases, and 14 bases lay between the germline ends. The CDR3 DNA sequence: TGTGCCAGCAGTGAGGCCGACAGGAGGAATGGCTACACCTTC. Residues: CASSEADRRNGYTF.

The V gene is TRBV19, the J gene TRBJ1-2, with 7 bases that match TRBD1. Germline V gene sequence: CDR1 LNHDA, CDR2 SQIVND (reference sequence). The CDR3 runs to 15 residues. V trimming: 4 bases; J trimming: 8 bases; junction bases outside the gene matches: 13. CDR3 residues: CASSKRQGPYRGYTF. The CDR3 DNA reads as TGTGCCAGTAGTAAGAGACAGGGACCCTATCGAGGCTACACCTTC.

The V gene is TRBV6-2 or TRBV6-3, the J gene TRBJ2-1; 9 bases agree with TRBD2. CDR1 and CDR2 (germline): MNHEY, SVGEGT. V trimming: 6 bases; J trimming: 10 bases; junction bases outside the gene matches: 13. The CDR3 loop spans 15 amino acids. CDR3 protein: CASSSRGGGAYEQFF. CDR3 in DNA: TGTGCCAGCAGCTCCCGGGGCGGGGGGGCATACGAGCAGTTCTTC.

In regard to this clone: Within the sample, other DNA sequences also encode this same CDR3. This chain uses TRBV4-1 with TRBJ2-7, with 7 bases that match TRBD1. Germline V gene sequence: CDR1 MGHRA, CDR2 YSYEKL. This CDR3 region has 14 residues. V lost 1 base to trimming and J lost 2 bases; unmatched junction nucleotides: 2. The CDR3 protein is CASSQVGTAYEQYF. The CDR3 coding sequence is TGCGCCAGCAGCCAAGTGGGGACAGCCTACGAGCAGTACTTC.

The V and J genes are TRBV12-5 and TRBJ1-5, with D perhaps matching TRBD1 (6 bases). Germline lookup yields CDR1 LGHNT and CDR2 FRNRAP. The V gene lost 6 bases and the J gene lost 0 bases, with 15 bases spanning the gap. The CDR3 covers 16 residues. DNA of the CDR3: TGTGCTAGTGGCCCGGGACAATTAAGTAGCAATCAGCCCCAGCATTTT. Protein sequence: CASGPGQLSSNQPQHF.

The chain recombines TRBV6-4 with TRBJ2-7, with D possibly being TRBD1 (6 bases). The CDR3 is made up of 13 amino acids. CDR1 is MRHNA and CDR2 is SNTAGT in the germline V gene. Trimming stripped 2 bases from V and 6 bases from J, with 11 bases between. The CDR3 DNA follows: TGTGCCAGCAGTGACCAACAGGGATCCGAGCAGTACTTC. Residues: CASSDQQGSEQYF.

The J gene is TRBJ1-2, the V gene TRBV27, with D perhaps TRBD1 (5 bases). CDR3 size: 15 residues. Per germline, CDR1 MNHEY and CDR2 SMNVEV (reference sequence). V lost 3 bases, J lost 5 bases, and 16 bases lay in between. CDR3 DNA: TGTGCCAGCAGTTTGTCGGGGGGGATGGGGTATGGCTACACCTTC. This translates into CASSLSGGMGYGYTF.